Sequencing of this T cell receptor beta chain was carried out in a study of T cells in Graves' hyperthyroidism and ophthalmopathy. Enrolled ophthalmopathy patients presented with a Clinical Activity Score of at least 3, a NOSPECS grade of at least 4, and disease duration under 3 months. RNA transcripts served as the template for amplifying TCR beta CDR3 regions. The HTBI primer set was used in a first-round RT-PCR of the TCR CDR3. Each CDR3 protein is one row after TCRdb ran MiXCR on the multiplex PCR reads. The sample consists of hundreds of thousands of distinct CDR3 sequences, about 14% of them appearing once. Sequencing used blood. The source is a woman between 45 and 60 years old with Graves' ophthalmopathy.

The CDR3 protein is CASSPTVNNQPQHF. CDR3 DNA: TGCGCCAGCAGCCCGACAGTGAACAATCAGCCCCAGCATTTT. This chain uses TRBV4-1 with TRBJ1-5; D may be TRBD1 (5 bases). Germline CDR1 is MGHRA and CDR2 is YSYEKL. There are 14 residues in the CDR3. Between the trimmed V and J ends, which lost 4 bases and 3 bases, there was a span of 10 bases.